This TCR beta chain was profiled in a study of T-cell memory formation after mild COVID-19. Study-wide context: TCR clusters were mostly donor specific.

V trimming: 4 bases; J trimming: 7 bases; junction bases outside the gene matches: 4. Germline V lookup: CDR1 LGHDT, CDR2 YNNKEL (reference sequence). The CDR3 is made up of 15 amino acids. 5'RACE, which relied on constant-segment primers, yielded TCR alpha and TCR beta cDNA libraries carrying sample barcodes and UMIs. TCRdb passed the 5' RACE reads through MiXCR, listing each CDR3 protein once. The sample has 100,000 to 150,000 distinct CDR3 sequences, about 5.9% seen once; the top ten hold approximately 2.3%. This clonotype was sampled from an adult woman who had mild COVID-19 (a few samples of this study predate the infection). Cell type and time point are not known. The chain has TRBV3-1 and TRBJ2-1; 13 bases fit TRBD2. The sample consisted of PBMCs or a T cell subset sorted from them (not recorded which). CDR3 DNA sequence: TGTGCCAGCAGCCTACTAGCGGGGGGGCGGAATGAGCAGTTCTTC. Amino acid sequence: CASSLLAGGRNEQFF.